The 28 T cell receptor beta chains given below trace back to one sample, sequenced in a study of blood T cells in healthy people across ages. A J-beta primer mix and a sample-barcoded 5' primer were used in a second PCR of about 7 to 12 cycles. Each CDR3 protein gets one entry after TCRdb re-called the 5' RACE reads with MiXCR. The data show hundreds of thousands of distinct CDR3 sequences, 32% seen once. The specimen was blood. The receptors derive from a woman older than 75 in good health.

This clonotype was recorded at least ten times. The rearrangement links TRBV3-1 to TRBJ1-2; D remains unclear. The CDR3 is 14 residues long. Trimming cost V 0 bases and J 2 bases, with 7 bases left between them. Germline assignment: CDR1 LGHDT and CDR2 YNNKEL (reference sequence). CDR3 sequence (DNA): TGTGCCAGCAGCCAAGAGACGGAAAACTATGGCTACACCTTC. Protein product: CASSQETENYGYTF. The whole variable domain, remainder taken from reference TRBV3-1 and TRBJ1-2, is DTAVSQTPKYLVTQMGNDKSIKCEQNLGHDTMYWYKQDSKKFLKIMFSYNNKELIINETVPNRFSPKSPDKAHLNLHINSLELGDSAVYFCASSQETENYGYTFGSGTRLTVV.

There are many counts of this clonotype. A read error may be the cause here, since a much bigger clone is one base away. The J gene is TRBJ2-5, the V gene TRBV6-2 or TRBV6-3; a weak D match, TRBD1 (5 bases). Germline V gene sequence: CDR1 MNHEY, CDR2 SVGEGT. The CDR3 is 14 amino acids. V was trimmed by 8 bases and J by 13 bases, leaving 26 bases between them. DNA of the CDR3: TGTGCCAGCCGCGGAGACAGTTTCACCCGGATGAGGTACTTC. Encoded protein: CASRGDSFTRMRYF.

In this sample, this clonotype turned up many times. J is TRBJ1-1 and V is TRBV20-1, with D possibly matching TRBD1 (5 bases). Per the germline V gene, CDR1 is DFQATT and CDR2 is SNEGSKA (reference sequence). V lost 1 base to trimming and J lost 4 bases, with 10 bases between them. The CDR3 spans 13 residues. CDR3 residues: CSARGAGGTEAFF. Written as DNA, the CDR3 is TGCAGTGCTAGAGGGGCGGGGGGCACTGAAGCTTTCTTT.

On this clonotype itself: A much larger clone lies one base from this, so it may be a read error. The chain is built from TRBV27 and TRBJ1-5; D perhaps matches TRBD1 (6 bases). Germline V lookup: CDR1 MNHEY, CDR2 SMNVEV (reference sequence). The CDR3 has 19 residues. CDR3 amino acids: CVSSLIAGALTDSNQPQHF. The DNA for the CDR3 is TGTGTCAGCAGTTTAATTGCAGGGGCCCTAACTGATAGCAATCAGCCCCAGCATTTT.

This clonotype was picked up many times. This chain uses TRBV9 with TRBJ2-1; the match to TRBD2 covers 8 bases. The CDR3 loop spans 18 amino acids. The junction had 8 bases not matched to a gene; V was cut back by 0 bases and J by 0 bases. Germline loops: CDR1 SGDLS, CDR2 YYNGEE. The CDR3 protein is CASSVASGGRSSYNEQFF. The CDR3 coding sequence is TGTGCCAGCAGCGTAGCAAGCGGGGGTAGGAGCTCCTACAATGAGCAGTTCTTC.

Only a few counts were recorded for this clonotype. The chain recombines TRBV29-1 with TRBJ1-1, with D maybe TRBD1 (6 bases). The V end lost 7 bases, the J end lost 1 base, and 13 bases lay between the germline ends. Germline lookup yields CDR1 SQVTM and CDR2 ANQGSEA. This CDR3 comprises 13 residues. For the CDR3, the DNA is TGCAGCGGCCAGACAGGACAGAACACTGAAGCTTTCTTT. This gives the protein CSGQTGQNTEAFF.

Note on this clonotype: A single base separates this from a much larger clone, so it may be a read error. This chain uses TRBV5-1 with TRBJ1-1, with 9 positions matching TRBD1. Germline CDR1 is SGHRS and CDR2 is YFSETQ. The CDR3 loop spans 14 amino acids. The CDR3: CANSLPTGGTEAFF. For the CDR3, the DNA is TGCGCCAACAGCTTGCCGACAGGGGGCACTGAAGCTTTCTTT.

V usage is TRBV2 and J usage is TRBJ1-3; maybe TRBD1 (5 bases). The V end was cut by 2 bases, the J end by 3 bases, with 8 bases between. The CDR3 spans 14 residues. CDR1 SNHLY and CDR2 FYNNEI come from the germline V gene. The CDR3 is CASSERDRGNTIYF. DNA for the CDR3: TGTGCCAGCAGTGAAAGGGACCGTGGAAACACCATATATTTT.

The chain is built from TRBV5-8 and TRBJ1-2; D is possibly TRBD1 (6 bases). Between the trimmed V and J ends, which lost 6 bases and 2 bases, there was a span of 14 bases. CDR3 size: 14 residues. From germline, CDR1 is SGHTS and CDR2 YDEGEE. CDR3 coding DNA: TGTGCCAGCACCCTTGGACAGTTAAACTATGGCTACACCTTC. This sequence encodes CASTLGQLNYGYTF.

This clonotype was seen at least ten times. The chain employs TRBV7-2 and TRBJ2-1; 13 nucleotides line up with TRBD2. CDR3 length: 18 amino acids. The V gene's germline CDR1 is SGHTA and CDR2 FQGNSA. Unmatched junction bases numbered 9, after V lost 7 bases and J lost 0 bases. The CDR3 nucleotides are TGTGCCAGCACCTGGGGACTAGCGGGGCCCAACTCCTACAATGAGCAGTTCTTC. It translates to CASTWGLAGPNSYNEQFF.

This chain connects TRBV9 to TRBJ2-2; 10 nucleotides line up with TRBD1. This CDR3 has 15 amino acids. V was pared by 4 bases and J by 6 bases, with 6 bases of the junction left unmatched. The germline V gene has CDR1 SGDLS and CDR2 YYNGEE. DNA for the CDR3: TGTGCCAGCAGCATCCGGGACAGGGGATCCGGGGAGCTGTTTTTT. Protein: CASSIRDRGSGELFF.

The table lists this clonotype with many counts. The chain joins TRBV7-2 to TRBJ1-2; D is perhaps TRBD1 (5 bases). The CDR3 consists of 13 residues. Germline-derived CDR1 and CDR2 are SGHTA and FQGNSA. V lost 6 bases and J 5 bases, leaving 13 bases between the germline ends. CDR3 coding DNA: TGTGCCAGCAGGATGACGGGGGTTTATGGCTACACCTTC. Protein product: CASRMTGVYGYTF.

A remark on this clonotype: Just one base apart from a much larger clone, this may be a read error. The rearrangement uses TRBV27 and TRBJ2-1; 14 nucleotides agree with TRBD2. The germline gives CDR1 MNHEY, CDR2 SMNVEV (reference sequence). The CDR3 runs 19 residues. V gave up 4 bases and J gave up 10 bases; unmatched junction bases: 18. The DNA of the CDR3 is TGTGCCAGCAGTTCCGGACTAGCGGGGGGTATCGTATCCTACTACGAGCAGTTCTTC. Protein sequence: CASSSGLAGGIVSYYEQFF.

V and J are TRBV6-2 or TRBV6-3 and TRBJ2-2; 9 bases fit TRBD2. Germline V gene data show CDR1 as MNHEY and CDR2 as SVGEGT. The V segment lost 5 bases and the J segment 7 bases; nucleotides outside the gene matches: 11. The CDR3 is 16 amino acids. The CDR3 DNA is TGTGCCAGCAGTCTCCCGTCTAGCGGGGCGAACGGGGAGCTGTTTTTT. Residues: CASSLPSSGANGELFF.

The genes are TRBV6-2 or TRBV6-3 and TRBJ2-2, with D tentatively TRBD1 or TRBD2 (6 bases each). The CDR3 is 16 residues long. Trimming pared 6 bases from V and 3 bases from J, leaving 17 bases between. CDR1 and CDR2 (germline): MNHEY, SVGEGT. The CDR3: CASSLTGAGYTGELFF. The CDR3 coding sequence is TGTGCCAGCAGCCTCACGGGGGCCGGGTACACCGGGGAGCTGTTTTTT.

In this sample, this clonotype turned up a few times. The gene calls are TRBV5-6 and TRBJ2-3; 7 nucleotides line up with TRBD1. The V segment lost 2 bases and the J segment 5 bases; nucleotides outside the gene matches: 2. This CDR3 contains 13 residues. Germline lookup yields CDR1 SGHDT and CDR2 YYEEEE. CDR3 amino acids: CASSFRGLDTQYF. In DNA, the CDR3 is TGTGCCAGCAGCTTTAGGGGGCTAGATACGCAGTATTTT.

This clonotype was counted ten times or more. This chain links TRBV20-1 with TRBJ2-3, with D possibly matching TRBD2 (7 bases). V was clipped by 3 bases and J by 3 bases, with 13 bases between them. This CDR3 contains 14 residues. CDR1 is DFQATT and CDR2 is SNEGSKA in the germline V gene (reference sequence). CDR3 DNA: TGCAGTGCTAGTCGAGGGGGGGCAACAGATACGCAGTATTTT. It translates to CSASRGGATDTQYF.

This clonotype has ten or more counts. This chain uses TRBV7-3 with TRBJ2-3; D is possibly TRBD2 (6 bases). Trimming took off 4 bases at V and 0 bases at J, with 17 bases between the two ends. CDR1 is SGHTA and CDR2 is FQGTGA in the germline V gene. The CDR3 length is 17 residues. CDR3 loop: CASSSRRDYVSTDTQYF. The CDR3 nucleotides read TGTGCCAGCAGCTCCCGGCGGGATTACGTTAGCACAGATACGCAGTATTTT. Full variable domain (rest looked up from reference TRBV7-3 and TRBJ2-3): GAGVSQTPSNKVTEKGKYVELRCDPISGHTALYWYRQSLGQGPEFLIYFQGTGAADDSGLPNDRFFAVRPEGSVSTLKIQRTERGDSAVYLCASSSRRDYVSTDTQYFGPGTRLTVL.

This clonotype was counted at least ten times. J is TRBJ2-7 and V is TRBV4-2; 9 bases agree with TRBD2. The CDR3 loop spans 15 amino acids. Per the germline V gene, CDR1 is LGHNA and CDR2 is YNFKEQ. V dropped 1 base and J dropped 5; count of bases not matched to a gene: 6. CDR3 residues: CASSQGTSEADEQYF. The DNA of the CDR3 is TGTGCCAGCAGCCAAGGGACTAGCGAAGCCGACGAGCAGTACTTC.

This clonotype turned up a few times. The gene calls are TRBV5-1 and TRBJ2-2; D perhaps matches TRBD2 (5 bases). This CDR3 has 16 residues. Germline V gene sequence: CDR1 SGHRS, CDR2 YFSETQ. Trimming cost V 3 bases and J 6 bases, with 18 bases left between them. CDR3 DNA: TGCGCCAGCAGCTCTTCCGGGATCTCGGTCGCCGGGGAGCTGTTTTTT. Protein product: CASSSSGISVAGELFF.

This clonotype turned up a few times. The genes are TRBV5-1 and TRBJ2-2, with 8 bases identical to TRBD1. The CDR3 has 15 residues. J was trimmed by 3 bases and V by 4 bases; bases with no gene match: 5. In germline, CDR1 is SGHRS, CDR2 YFSETQ. CDR3 protein: CASSGGQGYTGELFF. The CDR3, as DNA: TGCGCCAGCAGCGGCGGACAGGGATACACCGGGGAGCTGTTTTTT. The full variable domain, rest sourced from reference TRBV5-1 and TRBJ2-2, is KAGVTQTPRYLIKTRGQQVTLSCSPISGHRSVSWYQQTPGQGLQFLFEYFSETQRNKGNFPGRFSGRQFSNSRSEMNVSTLELGDSALYLCASSGGQGYTGELFFGEGSRLTVL.

The table lists this clonotype with many counts. The chain employs TRBV28 and TRBJ2-5; 8 nucleotides match TRBD1. The ends lost 4 bases at V and 4 bases at J; junction bases unmatched: 5. Germline lookup yields CDR1 MDHEN and CDR2 SYDVKM. The CDR3 length is 14 residues. In DNA, the CDR3 is TGTGCCAGCAGTTGGGCTGACAGGGGAGAGACCCAGTACTTC. It is translated as CASSWADRGETQYF.

The chain recombines TRBV7-2 with TRBJ2-1, with 8 bases lining up with TRBD2. Germline V gives CDR1 SGHTA, CDR2 FQGNSA. This CDR3 region has 15 residues. J gave up 8 bases and V 4 bases, and 10 bases lay outside the gene matches. The CDR3 here is CASSSGLVGLDEQFF. The DNA of the CDR3 is TGTGCCAGCAGCTCGGGACTAGTCGGGCTAGATGAGCAGTTCTTC.

This clonotype was picked up a small number of times. The chain couples TRBV20-1 to TRBJ1-4, with D possibly being TRBD1 (5 bases). This CDR3 is 13 amino acids long. Germline loops: CDR1 DFQATT, CDR2 SNEGSKA (reference sequence). V was trimmed by 3 bases and J by 8 bases, leaving 13 bases between them. CDR3 sequence: CSASQGTTEKLFF. The CDR3 DNA follows: TGCAGTGCTAGTCAGGGTACCACGGAAAAACTGTTTTTT.

In this sample, this clonotype turned up a few times. The CDR3 spells CASSLDLQLTNEKLFF. The CDR3 DNA reads TGTGCCAGCAGCTTAGATCTACAGCTCACTAATGAAAAACTGTTTTTT. The chain joins TRBV11-2 to TRBJ1-4; unclear D gene. CDR3 length: 16 residues. Trimming took 0 bases from V and 2 from J, leaving 10 bases between them. The germline V gene encodes CDR1 SGHAT and CDR2 FQNNGV.

V is TRBV29-1 and J is TRBJ2-5; TRBD1 matches 10 bases. The ends lost 2 bases at V and 4 bases at J; junction bases unmatched: 4. This CDR3 is 14 amino acids long. Germline V gene sequence: CDR1 SQVTM, CDR2 ANQGSEA. CDR3 region: CSVEIGQGGETQYF. CDR3 DNA sequence: TGCAGCGTTGAAATTGGACAGGGGGGAGAGACCCAGTACTTC.

This clonotype was detected many times. The rearrangement uses TRBV5-1 and TRBJ2-1; D uncertain. Germline V lookup: CDR1 SGHRS, CDR2 YFSETQ. This CDR3 has 12 amino acids. Trimming cost V 2 bases and J 10 bases, with 10 bases left between them. The CDR3 loop reads CASSFLTSEQFF. DNA for the CDR3: TGCGCCAGCAGCTTTCTTACTTCCGAGCAGTTCTTC.

This chain joins TRBV20-1 and TRBJ2-2, with 11 bases lining up with TRBD2. V lost 6 bases and J lost 0; bases outside the gene matches: 9. The germline gives CDR1 DFQATT, CDR2 SNEGSKA (reference sequence). CDR3 length: 17 amino acids. Here the CDR3 reads CSAKAGLAGSNTGELFF. Written as DNA, the CDR3 is TGCAGTGCAAAAGCCGGACTAGCGGGTTCGAACACCGGGGAGCTGTTTTTT.